Here is one T cell receptor (beta chain) with its context. The sample is drawn from a study of blood T cell repertoires in COVID-19. Study summary: Samples representing acute and convalescent COVID-19 were sourced from the United States, Italy and Spain.

Original handling: Estimates of nucleated cell counts were drawn from the amplification of reference gene primers. Libraries were prepared by immunoSEQ multiplex PCR; TCRdb keeps only in-frame clonotypes and omits some of them. V, J and clone size derive from that table, while D and trimming were established from the DNA sequence. The table has 340,000 or so clones, 80% to 90% seen once. The CDR3 length is 13 residues. CDR1 is KGHSH and CDR2 is LQKENI in the germline V gene. Trimming shortened V by 4 bases and J by 12 bases, and 16 bases separated the two germline ends. Individuals aged about 18 to 100 years were recruited from around 22 US areas. Participant-given clinical history determined each cohort assignment.

The sequencing input was PBMCs or T cells enriched from blood (not recorded which). The chain links TRBV18 to TRBJ2-1, with D perhaps matching TRBD2 (5 bases). The sequence was obtained from a woman aged 40 to 50 with acute COVID-19. The CDR3 nucleotides read TGTGCCAGCTCACTCCAACTAGAAGCGGCGCAGTTCTTC. Translated: CASSLQLEAAQFF.